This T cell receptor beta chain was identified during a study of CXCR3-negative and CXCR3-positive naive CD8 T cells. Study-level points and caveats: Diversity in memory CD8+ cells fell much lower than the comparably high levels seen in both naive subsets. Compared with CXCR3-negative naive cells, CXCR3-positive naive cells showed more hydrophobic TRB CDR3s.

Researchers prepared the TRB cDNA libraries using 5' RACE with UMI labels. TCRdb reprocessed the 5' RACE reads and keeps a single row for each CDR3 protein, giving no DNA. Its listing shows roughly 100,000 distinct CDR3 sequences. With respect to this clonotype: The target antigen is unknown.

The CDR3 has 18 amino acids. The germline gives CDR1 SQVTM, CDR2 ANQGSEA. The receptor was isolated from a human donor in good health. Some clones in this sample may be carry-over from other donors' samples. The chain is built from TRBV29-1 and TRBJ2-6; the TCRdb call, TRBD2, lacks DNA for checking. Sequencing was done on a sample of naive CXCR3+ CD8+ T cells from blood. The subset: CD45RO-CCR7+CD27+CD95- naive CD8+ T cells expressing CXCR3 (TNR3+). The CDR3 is CSVEGPRREAPGANVLTF.